The clone carrying this TCR beta chain was found once. The CDR3 contains 12 residues. Germline V gives CDR1 WSHSY, CDR2 SAAADI. This sample was taken from a study of control samples from healthy donors and cancer patients. Repertoires were generated with immunoSEQ multiplex PCR, while TCRdb's copy carries only in-frame clones and drops some. Among about 120,000 clones listed, more than 70% were seen once. This receptor was obtained from a man aged 45-65 years in good health. The sequencing sample was made of blood. The rearrangement joins TRBV10-2 to TRBJ1-2, with D tentatively TRBD1 (6 bases). Here the CDR3 reads CATRGPNYGYTF. CDR3 DNA: TGCGCTACGCGGGGGCCGAACTATGGCTACACCTTC.